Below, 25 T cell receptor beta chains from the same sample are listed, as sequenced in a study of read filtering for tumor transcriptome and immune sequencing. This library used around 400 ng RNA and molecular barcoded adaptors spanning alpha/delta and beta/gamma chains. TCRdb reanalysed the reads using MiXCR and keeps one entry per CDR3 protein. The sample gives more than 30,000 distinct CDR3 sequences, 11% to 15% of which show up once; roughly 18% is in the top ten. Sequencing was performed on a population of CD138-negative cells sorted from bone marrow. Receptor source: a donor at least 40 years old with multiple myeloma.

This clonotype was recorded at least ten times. CDR3 DNA sequence: TGTGCCAGCAGCACCGACGGGTACGAGCAGTACTTC. Its translation is CASSTDGYEQYF. V usage is TRBV9 and J usage is TRBJ2-7; D not resolved. The CDR3 is made up of 12 amino acids. V was trimmed by 4 bases and J by 4 bases, leaving 9 bases between them. Per germline, CDR1 SGDLS and CDR2 YYNGEE.

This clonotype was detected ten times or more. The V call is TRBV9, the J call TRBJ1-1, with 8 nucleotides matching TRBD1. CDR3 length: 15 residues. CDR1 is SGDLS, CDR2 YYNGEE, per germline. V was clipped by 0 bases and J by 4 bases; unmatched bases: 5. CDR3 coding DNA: TGTGCCAGCAGCGTAGAGGCAGGGGGCATCACTGAAGCTTTCTTT. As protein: CASSVEAGGITEAFF.

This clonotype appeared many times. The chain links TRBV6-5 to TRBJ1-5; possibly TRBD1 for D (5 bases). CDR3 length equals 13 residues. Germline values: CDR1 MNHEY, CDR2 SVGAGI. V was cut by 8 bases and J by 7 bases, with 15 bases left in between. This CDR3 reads CASGGGYGQPQHF. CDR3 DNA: TGTGCCAGCGGGGGAGGGTATGGCCAGCCCCAGCATTTT.

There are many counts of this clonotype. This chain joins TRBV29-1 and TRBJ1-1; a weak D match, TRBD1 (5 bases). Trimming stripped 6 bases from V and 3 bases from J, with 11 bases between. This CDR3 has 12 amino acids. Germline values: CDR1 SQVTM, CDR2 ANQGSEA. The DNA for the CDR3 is TGCAGCGTGGGGGATGGGGACACTGAAGCTTTCTTT. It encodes CSVGDGDTEAFF. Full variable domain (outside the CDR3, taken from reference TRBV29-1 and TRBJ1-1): SAVISQKPSRDICQRGTSLTIQCQVDSQVTMMFWYRQQPGQSLTLIATANQGSEATYESGFVIDKFPISRPNLTFSTLTVSNMSPEDSSIYLCSVGDGDTEAFFGQGTRLTVV.

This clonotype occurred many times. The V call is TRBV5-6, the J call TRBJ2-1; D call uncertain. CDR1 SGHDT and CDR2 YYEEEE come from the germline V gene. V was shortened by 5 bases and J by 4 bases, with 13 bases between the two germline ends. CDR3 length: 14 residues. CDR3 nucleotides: TGTGCCAGCAGTTTCAGGTCTTCTTACAATGAGCAGTTCTTC. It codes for CASSFRSSYNEQFF.

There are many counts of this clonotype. CDR3 in amino acids: CASNYGGAAGELFF. CDR3 DNA: TGTGCCAGCAATTACGGGGGGGCCGCCGGGGAGCTGTTTTTT. The rearrangement uses TRBV2 and TRBJ2-2, with 8 bases lining up with TRBD2. V lost 7 bases and J lost 6; bases outside the gene matches: 7. This CDR3 contains 14 residues. The germline V gene has CDR1 SNHLY and CDR2 FYNNEI.

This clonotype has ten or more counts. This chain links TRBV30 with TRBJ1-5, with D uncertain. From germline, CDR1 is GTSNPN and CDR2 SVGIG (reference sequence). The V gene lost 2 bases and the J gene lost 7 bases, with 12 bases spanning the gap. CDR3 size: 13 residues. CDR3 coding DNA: TGTGCCTGGAGTAGTTCAAGTGACCAGCCCCAGCATTTT. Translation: CAWSSSSDQPQHF. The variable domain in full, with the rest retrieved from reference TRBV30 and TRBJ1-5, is SQTIHQWPATLVQPVGSPLSLECTVEGTSNPNLYWYRQAAGRGLQLLFYSVGIGQISSEVPQNLSASRPQDRQFILSSKKLLLSDSGFYLCAWSSSSDQPQHFGDGTRLSIL.

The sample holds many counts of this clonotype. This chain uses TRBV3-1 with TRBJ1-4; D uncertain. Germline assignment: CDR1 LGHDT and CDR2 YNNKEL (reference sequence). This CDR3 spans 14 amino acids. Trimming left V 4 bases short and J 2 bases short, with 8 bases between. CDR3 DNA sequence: TGTGCCAGCAGCCGTAGGGCGACTAATGAAAAACTGTTTTTT. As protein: CASSRRATNEKLFF.

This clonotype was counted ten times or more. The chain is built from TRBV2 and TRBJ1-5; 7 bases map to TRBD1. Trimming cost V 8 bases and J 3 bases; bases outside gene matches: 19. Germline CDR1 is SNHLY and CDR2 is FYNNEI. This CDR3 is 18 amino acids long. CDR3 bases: TGTGCCAGCGGTCCCCTCCCCCGGGACAGTCTGTTCAATCAGCCCCAGCATTTT. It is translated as CASGPLPRDSLFNQPQHF.

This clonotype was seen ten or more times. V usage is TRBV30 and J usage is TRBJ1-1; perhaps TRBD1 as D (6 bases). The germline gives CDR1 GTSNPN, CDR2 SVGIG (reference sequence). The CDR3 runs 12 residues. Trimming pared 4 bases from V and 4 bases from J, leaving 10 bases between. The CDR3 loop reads CAWNRDSTEAFF. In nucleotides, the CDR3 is TGTGCCTGGAACAGGGATAGCACTGAAGCTTTCTTT.

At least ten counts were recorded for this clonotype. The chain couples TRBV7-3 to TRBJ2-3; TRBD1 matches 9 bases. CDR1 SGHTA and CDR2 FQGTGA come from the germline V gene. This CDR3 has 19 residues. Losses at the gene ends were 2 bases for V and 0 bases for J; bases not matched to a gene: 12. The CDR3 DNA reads TGTGCCAGCAGCTTACTCTGGACAGGGGAGATCGCTAGCACAGATACGCAGTATTTT. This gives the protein CASSLLWTGEIASTDTQYF. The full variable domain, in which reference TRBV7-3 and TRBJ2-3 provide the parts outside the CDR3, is GAGVSQTPSNKVTEKGKYVELRCDPISGHTALYWYRQSLGQGPEFLIYFQGTGAADDSGLPNDRFFAVRPEGSVSTLKIQRTERGDSAVYLCASSLLWTGEIASTDTQYFGPGTRLTVL.

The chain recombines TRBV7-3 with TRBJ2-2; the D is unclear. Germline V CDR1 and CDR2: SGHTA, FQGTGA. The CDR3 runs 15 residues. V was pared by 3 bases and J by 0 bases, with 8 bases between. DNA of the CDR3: TGTGCCAGCAGCTTGACTCCCTCGAACACCGGGGAGCTGTTTTTT. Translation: CASSLTPSNTGELFF.

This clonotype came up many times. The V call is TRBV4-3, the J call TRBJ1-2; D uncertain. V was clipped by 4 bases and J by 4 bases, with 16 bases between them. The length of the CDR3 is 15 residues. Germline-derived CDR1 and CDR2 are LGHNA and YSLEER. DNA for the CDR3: TGCGCCAGCAGCCGGTCGATGGGTGCTTTCTATGGCTACACCTTC. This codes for CASSRSMGAFYGYTF.

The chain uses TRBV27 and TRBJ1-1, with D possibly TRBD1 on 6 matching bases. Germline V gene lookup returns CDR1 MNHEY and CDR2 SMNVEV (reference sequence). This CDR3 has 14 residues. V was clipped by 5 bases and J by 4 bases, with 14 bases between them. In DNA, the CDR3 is TGTGCCAGCAGTCTTAAAACAGGGACCACTGAAGCTTTCTTT. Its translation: CASSLKTGTTEAFF.

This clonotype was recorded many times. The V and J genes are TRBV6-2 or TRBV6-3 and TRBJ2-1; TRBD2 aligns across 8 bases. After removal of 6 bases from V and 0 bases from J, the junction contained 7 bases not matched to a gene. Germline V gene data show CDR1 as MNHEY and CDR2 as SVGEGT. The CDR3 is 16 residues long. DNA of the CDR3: TGTGCCAGCAGCCGGGTAGCGGGGAGCTCCTACAATGAGCAGTTCTTC. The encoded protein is CASSRVAGSSYNEQFF.

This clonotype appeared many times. CDR3 amino acids: CTSGLAKQYF. The CDR3 DNA follows: TGTACGTCGGGACTAGCTAAGCAGTATTTT. The chain combines TRBV6-2 or TRBV6-3 with TRBJ2-3, with TRBD2 identical over 9 bases. This CDR3 region has 10 residues. Germline CDR1 reads MNHEY; CDR2 reads SVGEGT.

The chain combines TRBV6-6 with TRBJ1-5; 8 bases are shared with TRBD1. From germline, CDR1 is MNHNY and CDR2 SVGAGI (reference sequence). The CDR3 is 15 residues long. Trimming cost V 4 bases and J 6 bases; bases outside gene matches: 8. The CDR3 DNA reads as TGTGCCAGCAGTTCCGGACAGGGTGTTGCTCAGCCCCAGCATTTT. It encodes CASSSGQGVAQPQHF.

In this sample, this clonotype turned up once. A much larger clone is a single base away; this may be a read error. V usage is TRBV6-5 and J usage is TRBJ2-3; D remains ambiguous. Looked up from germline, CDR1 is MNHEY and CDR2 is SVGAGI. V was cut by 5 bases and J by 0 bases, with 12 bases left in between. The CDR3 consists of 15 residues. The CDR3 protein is CASSLDVRSTDTQYF. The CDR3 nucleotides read TGTGCCAGCAGTCTTGACGTCAGAAGCACAGATACGCAGTATTTT.

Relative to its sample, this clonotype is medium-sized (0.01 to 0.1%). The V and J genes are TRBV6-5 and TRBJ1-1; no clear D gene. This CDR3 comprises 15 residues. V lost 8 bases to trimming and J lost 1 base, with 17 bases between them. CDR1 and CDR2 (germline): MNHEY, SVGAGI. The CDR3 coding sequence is TGTGCCAGCGGAAAACGGAGGAACCAGAACACTGAAGCTTTCTTT. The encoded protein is CASGKRRNQNTEAFF.

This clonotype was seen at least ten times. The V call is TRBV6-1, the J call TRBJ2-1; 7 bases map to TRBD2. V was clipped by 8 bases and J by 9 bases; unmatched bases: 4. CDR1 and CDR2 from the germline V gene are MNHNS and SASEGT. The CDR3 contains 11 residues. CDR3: CASQGGVEQFF. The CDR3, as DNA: TGTGCCAGCCAGGGAGGGGTTGAGCAGTTCTTC.

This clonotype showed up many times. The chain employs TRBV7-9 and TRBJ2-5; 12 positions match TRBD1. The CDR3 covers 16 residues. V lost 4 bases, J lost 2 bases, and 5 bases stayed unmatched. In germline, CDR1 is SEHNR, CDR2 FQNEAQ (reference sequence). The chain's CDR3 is CASSSGQGAPQETQYF. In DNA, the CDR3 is TGTGCCAGCAGCTCGGGACAGGGGGCTCCACAAGAGACCCAGTACTTC.

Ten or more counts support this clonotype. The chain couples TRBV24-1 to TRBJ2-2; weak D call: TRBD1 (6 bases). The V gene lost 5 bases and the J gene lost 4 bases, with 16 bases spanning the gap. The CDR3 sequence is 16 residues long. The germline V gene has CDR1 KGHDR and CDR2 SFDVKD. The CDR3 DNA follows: TGTGCCACCAGTGCAAAGGGTCAGGGGTTCACCGGGGAGCTGTTTTTT. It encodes CATSAKGQGFTGELFF.

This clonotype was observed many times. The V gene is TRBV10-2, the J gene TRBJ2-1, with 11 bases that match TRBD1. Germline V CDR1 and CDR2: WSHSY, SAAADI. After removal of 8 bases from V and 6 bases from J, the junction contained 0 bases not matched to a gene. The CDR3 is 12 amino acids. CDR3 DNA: TGCGCCAGCGGGACAGGGGGCAATGAGCAGTTCTTC. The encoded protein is CASGTGGNEQFF.

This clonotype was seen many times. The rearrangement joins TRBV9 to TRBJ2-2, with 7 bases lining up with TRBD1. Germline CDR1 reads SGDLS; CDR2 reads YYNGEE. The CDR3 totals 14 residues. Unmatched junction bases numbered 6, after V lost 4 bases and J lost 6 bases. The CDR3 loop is CASSTLTGAGELFF. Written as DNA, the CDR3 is TGTGCCAGCAGCACCCTAACAGGGGCCGGGGAGCTGTTTTTT.

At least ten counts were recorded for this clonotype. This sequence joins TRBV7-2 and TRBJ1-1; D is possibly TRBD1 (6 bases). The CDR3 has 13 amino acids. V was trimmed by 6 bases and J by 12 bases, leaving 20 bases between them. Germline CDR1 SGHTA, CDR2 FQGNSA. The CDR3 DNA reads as TGTGCCAGCAGTCCTCAGACAGGCCCAGTAACTTTCTTT. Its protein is CASSPQTGPVTFF.